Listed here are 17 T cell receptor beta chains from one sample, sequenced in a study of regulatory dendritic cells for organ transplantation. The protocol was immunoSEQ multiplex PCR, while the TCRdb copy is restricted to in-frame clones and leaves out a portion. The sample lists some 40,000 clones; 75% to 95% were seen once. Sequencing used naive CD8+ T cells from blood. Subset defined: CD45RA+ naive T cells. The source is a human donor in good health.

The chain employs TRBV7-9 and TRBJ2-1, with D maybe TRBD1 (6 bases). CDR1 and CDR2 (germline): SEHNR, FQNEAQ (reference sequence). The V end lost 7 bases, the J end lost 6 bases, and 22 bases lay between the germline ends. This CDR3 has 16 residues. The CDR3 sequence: CASTLSQGLAFNEQFF. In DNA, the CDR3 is TGTGCCAGCACGCTTTCACAGGGTTTAGCCTTCAATGAGCAGTTCTTC.

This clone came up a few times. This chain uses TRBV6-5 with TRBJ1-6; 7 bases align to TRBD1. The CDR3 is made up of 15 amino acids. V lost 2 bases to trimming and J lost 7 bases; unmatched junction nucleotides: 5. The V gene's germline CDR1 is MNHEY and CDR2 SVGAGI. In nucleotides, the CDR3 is TGTGCCAGCAGTTACGGGACAGAGAGCAATTCACCCCTCCACTTT. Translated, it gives CASSYGTESNSPLHF.

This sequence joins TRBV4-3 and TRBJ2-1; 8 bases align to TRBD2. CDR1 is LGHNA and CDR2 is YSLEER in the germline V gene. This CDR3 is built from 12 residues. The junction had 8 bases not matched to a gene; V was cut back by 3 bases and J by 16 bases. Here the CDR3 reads CASSHVRGGIFF. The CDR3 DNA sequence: TGCGCCAGCAGCCACGTCCGGGGGGGGATATTCTTC.

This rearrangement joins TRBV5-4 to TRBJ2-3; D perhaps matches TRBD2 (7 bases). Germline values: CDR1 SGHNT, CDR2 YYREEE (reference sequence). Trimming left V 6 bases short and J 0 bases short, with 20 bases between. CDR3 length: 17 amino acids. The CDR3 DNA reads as TGTGCCAGCACCCTTGGAGGGGGGGGCTCTAGCACAGATACGCAGTATTTT. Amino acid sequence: CASTLGGGGSSTDTQYF.

The DNA for the CDR3 is TGTGCCAGCAGCTCATATTCTGAAAACATTCAGTACTTC. Translation: CASSSYSENIQYF. The chain combines TRBV27 with TRBJ2-4, with D hard to call. The germline V and J ends were trimmed by 6 bases and 5 bases, with 11 bases remaining between them. CDR3 length: 13 residues. Germline V gene data show CDR1 as MNHEY and CDR2 as SMNVEV (reference sequence).

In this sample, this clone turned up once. In nucleotides, the CDR3 is TGCGCCAGCAGCCAAGGGGGGACTAGCTCCGGGGAGCTGTTTTTT. Translated: CASSQGGTSSGELFF. The rearrangement uses TRBV4-3 and TRBJ2-2, with TRBD2 matching 9 bases. The CDR3 totals 15 residues. Per germline, CDR1 LGHNA and CDR2 YSLEER. V lost 1 base and J lost 6; bases outside the gene matches: 3.

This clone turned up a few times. CDR3 sequence reads: CASSLFRRVDTEAFF. CDR3 nucleotide sequence: TGCGCCAGCAGCTTGTTCCGCAGGGTGGACACTGAAGCTTTCTTT. The chain joins TRBV5-1 to TRBJ1-1; D perhaps matches TRBD1 (5 bases). Trimming cost V 1 base and J 3 bases, with 13 bases left between them. From germline, CDR1 is SGHRS and CDR2 YFSETQ. There are 15 residues in the CDR3.

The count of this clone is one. CDR3 DNA: TGCGCCAGCAGCCAAGATTCAGGTTATGGCTACACCTTC. Protein product: CASSQDSGYGYTF. The chain links TRBV4-1 to TRBJ1-2; D gene unclear. The CDR3 runs 13 residues. Trimming removed 0 bases from V and 5 bases from J, with 7 bases in between. Germline V lookup: CDR1 MGHRA, CDR2 YSYEKL.

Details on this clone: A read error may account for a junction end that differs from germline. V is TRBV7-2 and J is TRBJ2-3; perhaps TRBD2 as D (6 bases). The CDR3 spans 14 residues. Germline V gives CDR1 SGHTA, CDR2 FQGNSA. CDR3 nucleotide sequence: TGTGTCAGCAGCTTAGAACGGGAGCATGATACGCAGTATTTT. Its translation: CVSSLEREHDTQYF.

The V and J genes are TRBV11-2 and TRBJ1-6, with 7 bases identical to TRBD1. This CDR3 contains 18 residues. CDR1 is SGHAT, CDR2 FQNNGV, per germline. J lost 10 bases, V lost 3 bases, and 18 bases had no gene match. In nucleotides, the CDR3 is TGTGCCAGCAGCTTTTATCGAAACAGGGGCAGGGTAACATCACCCCTCCACTTT. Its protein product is CASSFYRNRGRVTSPLHF.

CDR3 region: CASSGARDTQYF. CDR3 DNA: TGTGCCAGCAGCGGGGCTCGGGATACGCAGTATTTT. V and J are TRBV9 and TRBJ2-3; D call uncertain. Trimming cost V 3 bases and J 6 bases, with 8 bases left between them. The CDR3 loop spans 12 amino acids. The germline CDR1 and CDR2 sequences are SGDLS and YYNGEE.

In nucleotides, the CDR3 is TGTGCCAGCAGCCAAAGTTTGTTTCCGGCGCCCCTCTATAATTCACCCCTCCACTTT. Protein: CASSQSLFPAPLYNSPLHF. This chain connects TRBV4-2 to TRBJ1-6; D is unresolved. V lost 2 bases to trimming and J lost 3 bases, with 20 bases between them. CDR3 size: 19 residues. Germline V gene sequence: CDR1 LGHNA, CDR2 YNFKEQ.

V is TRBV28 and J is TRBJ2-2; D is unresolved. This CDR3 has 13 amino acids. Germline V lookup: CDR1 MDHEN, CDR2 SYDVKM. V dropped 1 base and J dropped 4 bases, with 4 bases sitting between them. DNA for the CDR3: TGTGCCAGCAGTTTATCATCCACCGGGGAGCTGTTTTTT. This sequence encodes CASSLSSTGELFF.

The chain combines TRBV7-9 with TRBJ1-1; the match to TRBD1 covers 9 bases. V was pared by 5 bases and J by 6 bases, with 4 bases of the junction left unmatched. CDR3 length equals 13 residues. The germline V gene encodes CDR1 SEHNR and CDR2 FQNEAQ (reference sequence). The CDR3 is CASSPWTGAEAFF. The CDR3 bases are TGTGCCAGCAGCCCCTGGACAGGGGCTGAAGCTTTCTTT.

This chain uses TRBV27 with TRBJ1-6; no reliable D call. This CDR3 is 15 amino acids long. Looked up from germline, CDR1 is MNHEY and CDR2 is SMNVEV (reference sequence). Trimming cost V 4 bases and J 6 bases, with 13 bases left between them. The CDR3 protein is CASSSGSWGNSPLHF. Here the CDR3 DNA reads TGTGCCAGCAGTTCGGGCAGCTGGGGTAATTCACCCCTCCACTTT.

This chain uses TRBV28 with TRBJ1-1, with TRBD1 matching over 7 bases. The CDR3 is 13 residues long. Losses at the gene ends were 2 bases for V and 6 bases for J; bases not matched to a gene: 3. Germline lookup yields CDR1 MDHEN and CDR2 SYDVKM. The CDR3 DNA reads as TGTGCCAGCAGTTTAGCAGGGGGTGCTGAAGCTTTCTTT. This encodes CASSLAGGAEAFF. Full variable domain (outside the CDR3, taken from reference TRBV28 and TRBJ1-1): DVKVTQSSRYLVKRTGEKVFLECVQDMDHENMFWYRQDPGLGLRLIYFSYDVKMKEKGDIPEGYSVSREKKERFSLILESASTNQTSMYLCASSLAGGAEAFFGQGTRLTVV.

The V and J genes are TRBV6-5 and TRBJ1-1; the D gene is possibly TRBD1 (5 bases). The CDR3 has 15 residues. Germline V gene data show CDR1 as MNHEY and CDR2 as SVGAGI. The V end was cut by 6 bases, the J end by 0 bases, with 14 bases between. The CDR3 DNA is TGTGCCAGCAGGCCAGGGTCGGGAGTGAACACTGAAGCTTTCTTT. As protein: CASRPGSGVNTEAFF.